The TCR beta chain described here comes from a study of blood T cells in healthy people across ages. V was clipped by 6 bases and J by 7 bases, with 22 bases between them. Germline V CDR1 and CDR2: MNHEY, SVGAGI. The CDR3 sequence is 15 residues long. Using a J-beta primer mix together with a sample-barcoded 5' primer, a second PCR was run for roughly 6 to 11 cycles. TCRdb re-called the 5' RACE reads with MiXCR, one entry per CDR3 protein. The repertoire holds fewer than 750,000 distinct CDR3 sequences, with about 45% as singletons. This clonotype was observed many times. This clonotype was sampled from a man older than 75 in good health. Sequencing was done on a sample of blood. This sequence joins TRBV6-5 and TRBJ2-7, with D maybe TRBD2 (5 bases). CDR3 in DNA: TGTGCCAGCAGCACCCCAAGGCTAGCCTCGGGAGAGCAGTACTTC. Protein sequence: CASSTPRLASGEQYF.